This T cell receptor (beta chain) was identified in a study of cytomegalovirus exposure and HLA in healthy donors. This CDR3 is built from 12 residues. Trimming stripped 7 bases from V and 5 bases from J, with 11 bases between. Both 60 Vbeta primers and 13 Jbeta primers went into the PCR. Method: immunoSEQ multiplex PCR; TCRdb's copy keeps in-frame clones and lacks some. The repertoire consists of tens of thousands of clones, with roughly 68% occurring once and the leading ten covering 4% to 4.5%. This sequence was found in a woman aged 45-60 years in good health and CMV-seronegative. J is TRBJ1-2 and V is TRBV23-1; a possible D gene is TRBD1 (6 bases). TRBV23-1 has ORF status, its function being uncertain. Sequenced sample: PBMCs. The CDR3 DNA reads TGCGCCAGCATTACAGGGCTTTATGGCTACACCTTC. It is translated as CASITGLYGYTF.